One TCR beta chain is described in this entry. This sample is part of a study of blood T cell repertoires in COVID-19. Repertoires were generated with immunoSEQ multiplex PCR, while TCRdb's copy carries only in-frame clones and drops some. Of 350,000 to 550,000 clones listed, 87% are singletons. V shed 7 bases and J 3 bases; nucleotides not matched to a gene: 6. The CDR3 runs to 13 residues. The germline CDR1 and CDR2 sequences are MDHEN and SYDVKM. The clonotype comes from a woman under 30 with acute COVID-19. The chain joins TRBV28 to TRBJ2-7, with 7 bases matching TRBD1. The sample consisted of PBMCs or T cells enriched from blood (not recorded which). In DNA, the CDR3 is TGTGCCAGCACCTTGGGACAGAGCTACGAGCAGTACTTC. Amino acids: CASTLGQSYEQYF. The entire variable domain, with the rest obtained from reference TRBV28 and TRBJ2-7, is as follows: DVKVTQSSRYLVKRTGEKVFLECVQDMDHENMFWYRQDPGLGLRLIYFSYDVKMKEKGDIPEGYSVSREKKERFSLILESASTNQTSMYLCASTLGQSYEQYFGPGTRLTVT.